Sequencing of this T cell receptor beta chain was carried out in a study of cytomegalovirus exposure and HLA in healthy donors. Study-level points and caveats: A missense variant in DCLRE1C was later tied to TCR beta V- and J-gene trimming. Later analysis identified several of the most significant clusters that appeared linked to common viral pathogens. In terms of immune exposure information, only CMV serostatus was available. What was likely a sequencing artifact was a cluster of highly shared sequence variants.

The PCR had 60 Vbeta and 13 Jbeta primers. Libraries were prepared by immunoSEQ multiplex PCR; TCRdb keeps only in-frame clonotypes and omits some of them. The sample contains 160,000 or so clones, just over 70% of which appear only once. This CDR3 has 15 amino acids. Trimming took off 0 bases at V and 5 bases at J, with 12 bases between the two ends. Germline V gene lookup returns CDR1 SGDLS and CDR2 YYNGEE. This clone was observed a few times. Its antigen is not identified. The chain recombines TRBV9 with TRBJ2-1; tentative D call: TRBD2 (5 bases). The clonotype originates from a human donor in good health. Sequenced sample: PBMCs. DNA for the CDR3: TGTGCCAGCAGCGTAGGGGCTAGCCGAGACAATGAGCAGTTCTTC. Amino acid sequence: CASSVGASRDNEQFF. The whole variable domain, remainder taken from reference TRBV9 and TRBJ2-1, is DSGVTQTPKHLITATGQRVTLRCSPRSGDLSVYWYQQSLDQGLQFLIQYYNGEERAKGNILERFSAQQFPDLHSELNLSSLELGDSALYFCASSVGASRDNEQFFGPGTRLTVL.